This TCR beta chain was captured in a study of Graves' ophthalmopathy and Graves' hyperthyroidism. At least ten counts were recorded for this clonotype. The CDR3 is made up of 14 amino acids. V was pared by 6 bases and J by 2 bases, with 4 bases of the junction left unmatched. TCR beta CDR3 amplification used RNA transcripts. RT-PCR was first run with HTBI primers, then multiplex PCR in a second round. TCRdb re-analysed the multiplex PCR reads in MiXCR, keeping a single row per CDR3 protein. This table holds about 640,000 distinct CDR3 sequences, about 41% found once. The rearrangement uses TRBV12-3 or TRBV12-4 and TRBJ1-5, with TRBD1 identical over 7 bases. The sample taken for sequencing was peripheral blood. The TCR comes from an adult man with Graves' ophthalmopathy. CDR3 region: CASRPGTGNQPQHF. As DNA, the CDR3 is TGTGCCAGCAGACCGGGGACAGGCAATCAGCCCCAGCATTTT.